The T cell receptor (beta chain) described here comes from a study of T cell responses to AZD1222 COVID-19 vaccine. General observations from the study: Within unmutated variant regions lay the reported targets of nearly half of spike-specific TCRs. Regions 160-218 and 743-854 held dominance among vaccine-associated CD4 TCRs, which spanned spike. Just five or six AZD1222 recipients were seropositive at baseline. Sampling that yielded the repertoires occurred only after the peak T cell response.

Profiled with immunoSEQ multiplex PCR; TCRdb holds only in-frame clones, not every one. The sample contains 150,000 to 160,000 clones, 88% of which appear only once. This clone appeared a few times. What it recognizes is unknown. V lost 3 bases and J lost 0, with 10 bases in between. The germline V gene encodes CDR1 MNHNS and CDR2 SASEGT. This CDR3 has 15 residues. Specimen: peripheral blood, collected on day 0 of AZD1222 vaccination. The sequence derives from an adult in good health. V and J are TRBV6-1 and TRBJ2-3; D perhaps matches TRBD2 (6 bases). This chain's CDR3 is CASSDKRVSTDTQYF. The CDR3 coding sequence is TGTGCCAGCAGTGACAAGCGGGTTAGCACAGATACGCAGTATTTT.